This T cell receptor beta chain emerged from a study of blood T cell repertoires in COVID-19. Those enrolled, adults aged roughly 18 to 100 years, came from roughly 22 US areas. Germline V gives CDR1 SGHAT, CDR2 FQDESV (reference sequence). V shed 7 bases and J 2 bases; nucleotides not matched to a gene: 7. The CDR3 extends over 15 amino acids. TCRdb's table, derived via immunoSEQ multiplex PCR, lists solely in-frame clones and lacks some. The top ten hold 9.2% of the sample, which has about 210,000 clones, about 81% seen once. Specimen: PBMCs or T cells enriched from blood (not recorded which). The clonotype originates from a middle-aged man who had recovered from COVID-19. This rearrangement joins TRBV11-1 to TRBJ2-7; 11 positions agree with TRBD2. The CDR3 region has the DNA TGTGCCAGCATGACCGGGACTAGCGGCACCTACGAGCAGTACTTC. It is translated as CASMTGTSGTYEQYF.